This T cell receptor beta chain derives from a study of blood T cell repertoires in COVID-19. Germline CDR1 reads SNHLY; CDR2 reads FYNNEI. The CDR3 spans 14 residues. Trimming took 2 bases from V and 7 from J; bases not matched to a gene: 5. The repertoire was sequenced with immunoSEQ multiplex PCR; TCRdb's copy has only in-frame clones and lacks some. The repertoire consists of fewer than 250,000 clones, with about 87% occurring once and the leading ten covering less than 2%. This clonotype was obtained from a man in his 70s with acute or convalescent COVID-19. This chain joins TRBV2 and TRBJ2-5; 9 positions match TRBD2. The sequenced sample consisted of peripheral blood. The CDR3 reads CASSESQTSGTQYF. The CDR3 DNA reads TGTGCCAGCAGTGAATCGCAGACTAGCGGGACCCAGTACTTC. Together with reference TRBV2 and TRBJ2-5, the CDR3 gives the full variable domain: EPEVTQTPSHQVTQMGQEVILRCVPISNHLYFYWYRQILGQKVEFLVSFYNNEISEKSEIFDDQFSVERPDGSNFTLKIRSTKLEDSAMYFCASSESQTSGTQYFGPGTRLLVL.